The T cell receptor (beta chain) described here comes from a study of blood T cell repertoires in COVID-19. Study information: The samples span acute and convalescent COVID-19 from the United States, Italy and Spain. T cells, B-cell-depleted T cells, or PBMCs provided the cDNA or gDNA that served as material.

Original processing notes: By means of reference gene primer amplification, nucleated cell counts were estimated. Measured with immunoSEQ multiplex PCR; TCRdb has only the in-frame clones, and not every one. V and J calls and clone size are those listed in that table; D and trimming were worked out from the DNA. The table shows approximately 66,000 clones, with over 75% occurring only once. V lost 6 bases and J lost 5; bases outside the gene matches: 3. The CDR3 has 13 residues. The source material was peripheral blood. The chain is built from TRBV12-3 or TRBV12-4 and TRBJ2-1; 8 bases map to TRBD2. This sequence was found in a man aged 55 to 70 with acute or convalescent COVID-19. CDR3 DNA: TGTGCCAGCAGGTCGGGACTAGACAATGAGCAGTTCTTC. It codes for CASRSGLDNEQFF.